Given below is one T cell receptor beta chain in context. The PCR made use of 60 Vbeta and 13 Jbeta primers. Here immunoSEQ multiplex PCR was the method, and the copy in TCRdb shows in-frame clones only, minus some. The top ten hold around 5% of the sample, which has about 150,000 clones, under 90% seen once. Trimming removed 6 bases from V and 4 bases from J; junction bases left unmatched: 2. Germline V gene lookup returns CDR1 GTSNPN and CDR2 SVGIG (reference sequence). The CDR3 is made up of 11 amino acids. This sample stems from a study of cytomegalovirus exposure and HLA in healthy donors. Donors in the study were healthy people who gave bone marrow.

Sequenced material: PBMCs. The sequence came from a man aged 18 to 29 in good health and CMV-seronegative. V and J are TRBV30 and TRBJ1-1; TRBD1 matches at 7 bases. CDR3 loop: CACHRGTEAFF. The CDR3 DNA follows: TGTGCCTGCCACAGGGGCACTGAAGCTTTCTTT.